Below, 27 T cell receptor beta chains from the same sample are listed, as sequenced in a study of T-cell reconstitution after alpha-beta-depleted transplantation in children. Unique molecular identifiers tagged the TCRbeta library. One entry per CDR3 protein, called by TCRdb with MiXCR from the PCR reads. The sample records about 360,000 distinct CDR3 sequences, 10% to 15% being singletons. Sequencing was performed on PBMCs, taken from the stem cell graft. The receptors shown here come from a human donor who donated a stem cell graft to a child with Fanconi anemia.

The V call is TRBV20-1, the J call TRBJ2-1; no reliable D call. V was trimmed by 3 bases and J by 3 bases, leaving 9 bases between them. CDR3 size: 13 residues. Germline V gene sequence: CDR1 DFQATT, CDR2 SNEGSKA (reference sequence). CDR3 residues: CSASWEFYNEQFF. The CDR3 DNA reads TGCAGTGCTAGTTGGGAATTCTACAATGAGCAGTTCTTC.

The sample holds many counts of this clonotype. The V call is TRBV24-1, the J call TRBJ2-3; D uncertain. This CDR3 comprises 15 residues. Germline V gene lookup returns CDR1 KGHDR and CDR2 SFDVKD. V was clipped by 3 bases and J by 1 base, with 10 bases between them. CDR3 coding DNA: TGTGCCACCAGTGATCTCGTAGGTGGCACAGATACGCAGTATTTT. It yields the protein CATSDLVGGTDTQYF.

V usage is TRBV6-2 or TRBV6-3 and J usage is TRBJ2-6; the D is unclear. Germline CDR1 MNHEY, CDR2 SVGEGT. The CDR3 is made up of 22 amino acids. V dropped 3 bases and J dropped 1 base, with 28 bases sitting between them. CDR3 in amino acids: CASSYNSVMETDSKSGANVLTF. CDR3 in DNA: TGTGCCAGCAGTTATAACAGTGTCATGGAAACAGATTCTAAATCTGGGGCCAACGTCCTGACTTTC.

The V and J genes are TRBV18 and TRBJ1-5; weak D call: TRBD1 (5 bases). Germline lookup yields CDR1 KGHSH and CDR2 LQKENI. This CDR3 spans 14 amino acids. Trimming took off 4 bases at V and 7 bases at J, with 14 bases between the two ends. The CDR3: CASSLPGLGQPQHF. CDR3 DNA: TGTGCCAGCTCACTCCCAGGGTTGGGGCAGCCCCAGCATTTT.

In its sample, this clonotype was seen a few times. This chain joins TRBV4-2 and TRBJ1-1, with 10 bases that match TRBD1. The CDR3 length is 14 residues. The J segment lost 6 bases and the V segment lost 4 bases, leaving 5 bases of the junction unmatched. Germline V gene data show CDR1 as LGHNA and CDR2 as YNFKEQ. CDR3 region: CASSLGQGDAEAFF. CDR3 in DNA: TGTGCCAGCAGCCTCGGACAGGGGGACGCTGAAGCTTTCTTT.

This clonotype has a handful of counts. V gene TRBV5-4 combines with J gene TRBJ1-4; D perhaps matches TRBD1 (5 bases). The CDR3 loop spans 15 amino acids. The germline CDR1 and CDR2 sequences are SGHNT and YYREEE (reference sequence). Trimming took off 4 bases at V and 8 bases at J, with 18 bases between the two ends. CDR3 residues: CASSPAGGAGEKLFF. As DNA, the CDR3 is TGTGCCAGCAGCCCGGCGGGGGGAGCTGGCGAAAAACTGTTTTTT.

This clonotype was seen many times. The chain has TRBV4-1 and TRBJ2-2; D is perhaps TRBD2 (5 bases). V lost 2 bases and J lost 3, with 10 bases in between. The CDR3 is 15 amino acids. Germline assignment: CDR1 MGHRA and CDR2 YSYEKL. The CDR3 region has the DNA TGCGCCAGCAGCCAAACTAGAGGCGACACCGGGGAGCTGTTTTTT. This encodes CASSQTRGDTGELFF.

Points on this clonotype: The junction departs from germline at one end; a sequencing error may be responsible. The chain joins TRBV11-2 to TRBJ2-5, with 8 bases lining up with TRBD1. There are 11 residues in the CDR3. CDR1 is SGHAT, CDR2 FQNNGV, per germline. The chain's CDR3 is CASSFNGQGTF. CDR3 bases: TGTGCCAGCAGCTTTAACGGACAGGGAACCTTC.

The genes are TRBV13 and TRBJ2-7, with 7 bases lining up with TRBD1. V shed 0 bases and J 5 bases; nucleotides not matched to a gene: 10. The CDR3 totals 16 residues. Germline loops: CDR1 PRHDT, CDR2 FYEKMQ (reference sequence). The CDR3 nucleotides are TGTGCCAGCAGCTTAGGCCGACAGGGCAGCTGGGACGAGCAGTACGTC. Translating gives CASSLGRQGSWDEQYV.

This clonotype has only a few counts. The J gene is TRBJ2-7, the V gene TRBV11-2; tentative D call: TRBD1 (6 bases). Trimming left V 5 bases short and J 0 bases short, with 11 bases between. Germline V gene lookup returns CDR1 SGHAT and CDR2 FQNNGV. This CDR3 is built from 14 residues. The CDR3 region is CASSPDRLSYEQYF. The CDR3 DNA reads TGTGCCAGCAGCCCGGACAGACTCTCCTACGAGCAGTACTTC.

At least ten counts were recorded for this clonotype. V and J are TRBV4-1 and TRBJ2-7, with TRBD2 matching 7 bases. The CDR3 is 18 residues long. With 3 bases clipped from V and 2 bases from J, the junction kept 16 bases outside the gene matches. Germline V gene data show CDR1 as MGHRA and CDR2 as YSYEKL. CDR3 sequence: CASSQIIPRGGMTYEQYF. The CDR3 region has the DNA TGCGCCAGCAGCCAGATCATCCCCCGGGGAGGGATGACCTACGAGCAGTACTTC.

This clonotype appeared many times. The chain recombines TRBV5-5 with TRBJ1-1, with no clear D. V was cut by 2 bases and J by 1 base, with 6 bases left in between. Germline assignment: CDR1 SGHKS and CDR2 YYEKEE (reference sequence). The length of the CDR3 is 13 residues. CDR3 in amino acids: CASSFWANTEAFF. CDR3 DNA sequence: TGTGCCAGCAGCTTTTGGGCGAACACTGAAGCTTTCTTT.

A few counts support this clonotype. The genes are TRBV12-3 or TRBV12-4 and TRBJ2-3, with TRBD2 matching 9 bases. This CDR3 is 15 amino acids long. Trimming cost V 2 bases and J 5 bases; bases outside gene matches: 5. The CDR3 sequence: CASSLNGGGEDTQYF. The CDR3 nucleotides read TGTGCCAGCAGTTTAAATGGCGGGGGGGAAGATACGCAGTATTTT.

The sample holds many counts of this clonotype. This rearrangement joins TRBV20-1 to TRBJ2-1; perhaps TRBD2 as D (6 bases). The CDR3 length is 13 residues. Germline V CDR1 and CDR2: DFQATT, SNEGSKA (reference sequence). Trimming removed 6 bases from V and 8 bases from J, with 17 bases in between. The CDR3 nucleotides are TGCAGTGCCGAGGCAGGGAGGCATGATGAGCAGTTCTTC. Its translation is CSAEAGRHDEQFF.

This clonotype was observed a handful of times. V is TRBV15 and J is TRBJ1-1; D remains ambiguous. Trimming pared 0 bases from V and 6 bases from J, leaving 14 bases between. This CDR3 is built from 15 residues. Germline V gene sequence: CDR1 LNHNV, CDR2 YYDKDF (reference sequence). CDR3 nucleotide sequence: TGTGCCACCAGCAGAGACGTGTCGGGGAGCGCTGAAGCTTTCTTT. Its translation: CATSRDVSGSAEAFF.

This clonotype was recorded at least ten times. The rearrangement links TRBV29-1 to TRBJ2-3, with D possibly being TRBD1 or TRBD2 (5 bases each). This CDR3 region has 15 residues. Trimming took 3 bases from V and 1 from J, leaving 14 bases between them. Germline V gene data show CDR1 as SQVTM and CDR2 as ANQGSEA. The CDR3 bases are TGCAGCGTTGAGGGGACGCCGTCGGGCACAGATACGCAGTATTTT. The encoded protein is CSVEGTPSGTDTQYF.

V and J are TRBV29-1 and TRBJ2-1; the D gene is possibly TRBD1 (5 bases). The length of the CDR3 is 11 residues. The V gene lost 5 bases and the J gene lost 10 bases, with 12 bases spanning the gap. CDR1 and CDR2 from the germline V gene are SQVTM and ANQGSEA. CDR3 residues: CSVSLGQEQFF. In DNA form, the CDR3 reads TGCAGCGTTTCCCTGGGGCAGGAGCAGTTCTTC.

A few counts support this clonotype. The chain uses TRBV5-6 and TRBJ2-2, with TRBD1 matching 8 bases. Trimming at V came to 4 bases and at J to 6 bases, leaving 2 bases not matched to a gene. CDR1 and CDR2 from the germline V gene are SGHDT and YYEEEE. CDR3 length: 13 amino acids. The CDR3 spells CASSEDRAGELFF. DNA of the CDR3: TGTGCCAGCAGCGAGGACAGGGCCGGGGAGCTGTTTTTT.

The V gene is TRBV6-1, the J gene TRBJ2-7; TRBD2 might be the D (6 bases). The germline CDR1 and CDR2 sequences are MNHNS and SASEGT. This CDR3 is built from 15 residues. V lost 5 bases and J 2 bases, leaving 16 bases between the germline ends. The CDR3 DNA is TGTGCCAGCAGTCCCCTGGGGACTCACACCTACGAGCAGTACTTC. Translated, it gives CASSPLGTHTYEQYF.

This clonotype was observed a few times. This chain uses TRBV6-2 or TRBV6-3 with TRBJ2-7; D tentatively fits TRBD1 or TRBD2 (5 bases each). Trimming stripped 4 bases from V and 1 base from J, with 11 bases between. Germline V gene data show CDR1 as MNHEY and CDR2 as SVGEGT. The length of the CDR3 is 14 residues. For the CDR3, the DNA is TGTGCCAGCAGTTCCCTAGGGGAGTCCTACGAGCAGTACGTC. Protein: CASSSLGESYEQYV.

This rearrangement joins TRBV20-1 to TRBJ1-1; no clear D gene. This CDR3 region has 13 residues. Trimming removed 4 bases at V and 2 bases at J, with 11 bases between. Germline CDR1 and CDR2: DFQATT and SNEGSKA (reference sequence). This chain's CDR3 is CSATSVANTEAFF. The DNA for the CDR3 is TGCAGTGCTACCTCAGTGGCCAACACTGAAGCTTTCTTT.

In its sample, this clonotype was seen many times. The J gene is TRBJ2-7, the V gene TRBV5-1; D not resolved. CDR1 SGHRS and CDR2 YFSETQ come from the germline V gene. Between the trimmed V and J ends, which lost 0 bases and 2 bases, there was a span of 9 bases. The CDR3 totals 14 residues. CDR3 nucleotide sequence: TGCGCCAGCAGCTTGGTCGTCGGGCCCTACGAGCAGTACTTC. This encodes CASSLVVGPYEQYF.

V gene TRBV12-3 or TRBV12-4 combines with J gene TRBJ2-4, with 7 bases lining up with TRBD2. J was trimmed by 0 bases and V by 8 bases; bases with no gene match: 7. The CDR3 consists of 15 residues. The CDR3 nucleotides read TGTGCCAGCTCAAGCGGGGCTCTAGCCAAAAACATTCAGTACTTC. This sequence encodes CASSSGALAKNIQYF.

This clonotype was found many times. The chain couples TRBV7-2 to TRBJ2-3; D is ambiguous. Trimming removed 1 base at V and 2 bases at J, with 13 bases between. This CDR3 has 16 amino acids. Germline V gene sequence: CDR1 SGHTA, CDR2 FQGNSA. The CDR3 DNA follows: TGTGCCAGCAGCTTAGGAGCGCGGCCTTACACAGATACGCAGTATTTT. Translating gives CASSLGARPYTDTQYF.

The CDR3 sequence: CASSPVKAGELFF. The CDR3 coding sequence is TGTGCCAGCAGCCCCGTTAAAGCTGGGGAGCTGTTTTTT. The chain carries TRBV4-2 and TRBJ2-2; D is unclear. This CDR3 spans 13 amino acids. Germline CDR1 and CDR2: LGHNA and YNFKEQ. V lost 4 bases and J 8 bases, leaving 11 bases between the germline ends.

This clonotype was counted a few times. The chain uses TRBV6-5 and TRBJ2-3, with D perhaps matching TRBD2 (6 bases). CDR3 length: 14 amino acids. V was trimmed by 6 bases and J by 6 bases, leaving 16 bases between them. Germline lookup yields CDR1 MNHEY and CDR2 SVGAGI. CDR3: CASSRDWGSDTQYF. DNA of the CDR3: TGTGCCAGCAGCCGGGACTGGGGGTCCGATACGCAGTATTTT.

The chain joins TRBV7-2 to TRBJ1-5; no firm D call. Germline V lookup: CDR1 SGHTA, CDR2 FQGNSA. With 2 bases removed from V and 8 bases from J, the gap between germline ends came to 7 bases. This CDR3 is built from 12 residues. The DNA for the CDR3 is TGTGCCAGCAGCTTACATGACAAGCCCCAGCATTTT. The encoded protein is CASSLHDKPQHF.